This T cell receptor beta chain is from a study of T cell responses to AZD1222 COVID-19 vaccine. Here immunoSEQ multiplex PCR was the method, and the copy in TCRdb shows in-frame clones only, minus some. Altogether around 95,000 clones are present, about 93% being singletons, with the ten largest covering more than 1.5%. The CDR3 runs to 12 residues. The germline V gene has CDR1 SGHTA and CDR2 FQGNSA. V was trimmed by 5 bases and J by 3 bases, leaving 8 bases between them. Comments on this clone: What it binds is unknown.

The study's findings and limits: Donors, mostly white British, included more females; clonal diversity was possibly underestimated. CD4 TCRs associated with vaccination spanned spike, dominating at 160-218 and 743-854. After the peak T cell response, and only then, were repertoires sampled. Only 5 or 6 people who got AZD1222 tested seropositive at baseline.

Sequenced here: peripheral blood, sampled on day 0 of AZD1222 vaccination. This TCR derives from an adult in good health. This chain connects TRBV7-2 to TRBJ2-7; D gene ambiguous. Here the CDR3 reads CASSPSFYEQYF. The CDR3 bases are TGTGCCAGCAGCCCCTCATTCTACGAGCAGTACTTC.